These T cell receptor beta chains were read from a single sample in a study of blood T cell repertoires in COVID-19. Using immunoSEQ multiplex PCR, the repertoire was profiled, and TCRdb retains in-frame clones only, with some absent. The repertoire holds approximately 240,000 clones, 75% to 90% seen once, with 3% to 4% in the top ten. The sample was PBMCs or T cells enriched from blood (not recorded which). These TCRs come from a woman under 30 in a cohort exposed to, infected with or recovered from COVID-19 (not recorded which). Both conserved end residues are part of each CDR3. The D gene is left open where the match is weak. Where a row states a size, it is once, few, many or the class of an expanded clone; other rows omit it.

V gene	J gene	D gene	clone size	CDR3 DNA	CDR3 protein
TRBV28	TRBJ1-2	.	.	TGTGCCAGCAGTTTGGGACATACTAACTATGGCTACACCTTC	CASSLGHTNYGYTF
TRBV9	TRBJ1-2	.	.	TGTGCCAGCAGCGTTGGAGATCTGTTTAACTATGGCTACACCTTC	CASSVGDLFNYGYTF
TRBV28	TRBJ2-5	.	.	TGTGCCAGCAGTTTAGAGGACGGACTCCAAGAGACCCAGTACTTC	CASSLEDGLQETQYF
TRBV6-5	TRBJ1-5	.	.	TGTGCCAGCGGAGGGGCTCAGCCCCAGCATTTT	CASGGAQPQHF
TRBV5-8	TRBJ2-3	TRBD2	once	TGTGCCAGCAGTCTGGGACTAGGGTTCACAGATACGCAGTATTTT	CASSLGLGFTDTQYF
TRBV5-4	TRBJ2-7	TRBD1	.	TGTGCCAGCAGCTTGCGGGCAGCCTACAGGGGACCTAGCTACGAGCAGTACTTC	CASSLRAAYRGPSYEQYF
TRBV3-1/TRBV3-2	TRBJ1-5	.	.	TGTGCCAGCAGCCAATCCTCCGGGAGTAATCAGCCCCAGCATTTT	CASSQSSGSNQPQHF
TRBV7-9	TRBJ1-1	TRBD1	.	TGTGCCAGCAGGTACTCGACAGGGGGGGACACTGAAGCTTTCTTT	CASRYSTGGDTEAFF
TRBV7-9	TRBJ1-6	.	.	TGTGCCAGCAGCTTAGCGACAGGACATAATTCACCCCTCCACTTT	CASSLATGHNSPLHF
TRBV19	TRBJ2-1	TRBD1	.	TGTGCCAGTAGTGAAACCGGGACAGGGTCCTTCAATGAGCAGTTCTTC	CASSETGTGSFNEQFF
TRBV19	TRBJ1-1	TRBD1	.	TGTGCCAGCCGGGACAGGGGGAACACTGAAGCTTTCTTT	CASRDRGNTEAFF
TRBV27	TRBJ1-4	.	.	TGTGCCAGCAGCCAGCTCCAGGGTTTAAGTAATGAAAAACTGTTTTTT	CASSQLQGLSNEKLFF
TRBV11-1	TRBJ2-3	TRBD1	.	TGTGCCAGCAGCGCCAGGGGGCCGAGCACAGATACGCAGTATTTT	CASSARGPSTDTQYF
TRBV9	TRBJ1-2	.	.	TGTGCCAGCAGCGTAGGTGCCAGGCCGACTAACTATGGCTACACCTTC	CASSVGARPTNYGYTF
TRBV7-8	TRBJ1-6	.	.	TGTGCCAGCAGCTTAGCCCCCATCTCGCGGTCACCCCTCCACTTT	CASSLAPISRSPLHF
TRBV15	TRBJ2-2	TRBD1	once	TGTACCACCAGCAGAGGGACAGGTTCCACCGGGGAGCTGTTTTTT	CTTSRGTGSTGELFF
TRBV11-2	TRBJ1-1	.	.	TGTGCCAGCACCTTGAACACTGAAGCTTTCTTT	CASTLNTEAFF
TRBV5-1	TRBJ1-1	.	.	TGCGCCAGCAGCTTGGATACAATGAACACTGAAGCTTTCTTT	CASSLDTMNTEAFF
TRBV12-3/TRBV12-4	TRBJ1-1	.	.	TGTGCCAGCAGTTTAGGACAGTACACTGAAGCTTTCTTT	CASSLGQYTEAFF
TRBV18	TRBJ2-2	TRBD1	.	TGTGCCAGCTCCCCGCTAGGGACAGGAAACACCGGGGAGCTGTTTTTT	CASSPLGTGNTGELFF
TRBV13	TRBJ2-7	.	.	TGTGCCAGCAGCACCAGACTCAACTACGAGCAGTACTTC	CASSTRLNYEQYF
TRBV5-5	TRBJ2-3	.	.	TGTGCCAGCAGGCAGGACGGGGGCACAGATACGCAGTATTTT	CASRQDGGTDTQYF
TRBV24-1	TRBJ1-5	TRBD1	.	TGTGCCACCGCGTCCGGACAGGGTGATTTTCAGCCCCAGCATTTT	CATASGQGDFQPQHF
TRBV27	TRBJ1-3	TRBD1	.	TGTGCCAGCAGTTTATCGCAGAGACAGGGTGATCTAAACACCATATATTTT	CASSLSQRQGDLNTIYF
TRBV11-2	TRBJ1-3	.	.	TGTGCCAGCAGCCAGTTCGACAGCTCTGGAAACACCATATATTTT	CASSQFDSSGNTIYF
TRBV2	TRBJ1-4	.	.	TGTGCCAGCAGTGAAGGCGGGACAACTAATGAAAAACTGTTTTTT	CASSEGGTTNEKLFF
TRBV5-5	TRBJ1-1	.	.	TGTGCCAGCAGCTTGGTCCCGGGACACATGAACACTGAAGCTTTCTTT	CASSLVPGHMNTEAFF
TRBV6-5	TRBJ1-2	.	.	TGTGCCAGCAAGGAGGGATTTCTTGATGGCTACACCTTC	CASKEGFLDGYTF
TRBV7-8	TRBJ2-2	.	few	TGTGCCAGCAGCCAGTCCGGGAACACCGGGGAGCTGTTTTTT	CASSQSGNTGELFF
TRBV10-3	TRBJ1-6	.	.	TGTGCCATCAGTGCGGGGTATAATAATTCACCCCTCCACTTT	CAISAGYNNSPLHF
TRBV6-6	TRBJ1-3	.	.	TGTGCCAGCAGTCACCTAATTCCGCTCCAGGGTGCTGGAAACACCATATATTTT	CASSHLIPLQGAGNTIYF
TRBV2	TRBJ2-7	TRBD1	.	TGTGCCAGCAGTCTCAGGGGGCCCGAGCAGTACTTC	CASSLRGPEQYF
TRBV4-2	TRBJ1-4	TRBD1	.	TGTGCCAGCAGCCAGCGACAGGGAGAGGAAAAACTGTTTTTT	CASSQRQGEEKLFF
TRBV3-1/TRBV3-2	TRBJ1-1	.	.	TGTGCCAGCAGCCCGAAGTGGGGTGGTGGGAGTGAAGCTTTCTTT	CASSPKWGGGSEAFF
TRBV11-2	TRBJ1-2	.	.	TGTGCCACCCTTCAGGGATCCTATGGCTACACCTTC	CATLQGSYGYTF
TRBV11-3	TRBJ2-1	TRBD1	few	TGTGCCAGCAGCTTAAGTGGACAGGGGAACGAGCAGTTCTTC	CASSLSGQGNEQFF
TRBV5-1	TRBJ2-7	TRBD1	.	TGCGCCAGCAGTTCCGGACAGGGAGACGAGCAGTACTTC	CASSSGQGDEQYF
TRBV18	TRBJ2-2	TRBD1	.	TGTGCCAGCTCACCCTTTCGACAGGGGTGGACCGGGGAGCTGTTTTTT	CASSPFRQGWTGELFF
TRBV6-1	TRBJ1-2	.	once	TGTGCCAGCAGTGAAGGACGGGAAGGCTACACCTTC	CASSEGREGYTF
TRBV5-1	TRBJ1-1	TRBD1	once	TGCGCCAGCAGCACGGGACAGGAGACTGAAGCTTTCTTT	CASSTGQETEAFF
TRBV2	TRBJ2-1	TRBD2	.	TGTGCCAGCAGACTCTCGACTAGCGGGAGCTACAATGAGCAGTTCTTC	CASRLSTSGSYNEQFF
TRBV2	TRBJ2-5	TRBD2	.	TGTGCCAGCAGACTCTCCCCGAGCGGGGAAGAGACCCAGTACTTC	CASRLSPSGEETQYF
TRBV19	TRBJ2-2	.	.	TGTGCCAGTAAGCCTCGCTATTACAGGGTAATTGACGGGGAGCTGTTTTTT	CASKPRYYRVIDGELFF
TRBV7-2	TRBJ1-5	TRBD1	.	TGTGCCAGCAGCTTAATTGGGACAGGGGGCGGATGGCAGCCCCAGCATTTT	CASSLIGTGGGWQPQHF
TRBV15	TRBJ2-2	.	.	TGTGCCACCAGGGCCCTTACGGGGGAGCTGTTTTTT	CATRALTGELFF
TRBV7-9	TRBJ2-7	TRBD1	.	TGTGCCAGCAGCTTGACAGGGGGGGAGTACTACGAGCAGTACTTC	CASSLTGGEYYEQYF
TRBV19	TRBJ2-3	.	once	TGTGCCAGTAGCCCCTCCGGGACTCCTGGGGGATTAGATACGCAGTATTTT	CASSPSGTPGGLDTQYF
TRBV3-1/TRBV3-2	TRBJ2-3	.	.	TGTGCCAGCAGCCAAGCTAGCGCTGGTACAGATACGCAGTATTTT	CASSQASAGTDTQYF
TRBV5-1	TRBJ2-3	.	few	TGCGCCAGCAGCTTGGCCACAGGGCTTGGCACAGATACGCAGTATTTT	CASSLATGLGTDTQYF
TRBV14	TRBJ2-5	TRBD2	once	TGTGCCAGCAGCAGAGCCGGGACTAGCGGGAGGCCCCCTCAAGAGACCCAGTACTTC	CASSRAGTSGRPPQETQYF
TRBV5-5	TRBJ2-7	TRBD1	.	TGTGCCAGCAGCCAAGAAGGACAGGTATACGAGCAGTACTTC	CASSQEGQVYEQYF
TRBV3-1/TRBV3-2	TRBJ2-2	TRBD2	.	TGTGCCAGCAGCCTGGCCGGGACTACGAACACCGGGGAGCTGTTTTTT	CASSLAGTTNTGELFF
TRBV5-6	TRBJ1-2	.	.	TGTGCCAGCAGCTTTACAGGGACGTTTAACTATGGCTACACCTTC	CASSFTGTFNYGYTF
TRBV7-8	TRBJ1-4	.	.	TGTGCCAGCAGCTTGGGTCGGGTGGCCGGAGGAAATGAAAAACTGTTTTTT	CASSLGRVAGGNEKLFF
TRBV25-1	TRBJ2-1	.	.	TGTGCCAGCAGTAACCGGGGGGCCAATGAGCAGTTCTTC	CASSNRGANEQFF
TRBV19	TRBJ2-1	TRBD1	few	TGTGCCAGTAGTATAGAGGTAGGGGGCGGTAAGAATGAGCAGTTCTTC	CASSIEVGGGKNEQFF
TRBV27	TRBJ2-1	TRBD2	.	TGTGCCAGCCACTTCCCTAGTCTAGCGGGGGCCTACAATGAGCAGTTCTTC	CASHFPSLAGAYNEQFF
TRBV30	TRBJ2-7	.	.	TGTGCCTGGCTGGACAGCTCCTACGAGCAGTACTTC	CAWLDSSYEQYF